The T cell receptor (beta chain) described here comes from a study of shared clonotypes between healthy human individuals. Each subset's genomic DNA was split evenly across several immunoSEQ plates. The method was immunoSEQ multiplex PCR; TCRdb's version includes in-frame clones alone and lacks a portion of them. Found here are 630,000 or so clones, about 98% of them singletons; the top ten hold 0.25% to 0.35%. Naive CD8 cells, CD45RO-negative and positively selected for CCR7, excluded terminally differentiated effector memory CD45RA+ cells. V shed 4 bases, J shed 1 base, and the junction held 6 bases outside the gene matches. CDR3 size: 15 residues. The germline CDR1 and CDR2 sequences are SEHNR and FQNEAQ (reference sequence).

This receptor was obtained from a man younger than 45 in good health. What was sequenced was naive CD8+ T cells sorted from blood. The chain carries TRBV7-9 and TRBJ2-7; 8 bases fit TRBD1. For the CDR3, the DNA is TGTGCCAGCAGCTCATGGACAGGGAGGTCCTACGAGCAGTACTTC. This encodes CASSSWTGRSYEQYF.